This is a list of T cell receptor beta chains from one sample in a study of tumor-infiltrating lymphocytes in primary liver carcinoma. TCRdb passed the multiplex PCR reads through MiXCR, listing each CDR3 protein once. Here the sample spans 330,000 or so distinct CDR3 sequences, less than 75% being singletons. Material for sequencing was peripheral blood. The receptors were sampled from a man in his forties or fifties with primary liver carcinoma and hepatitis B virus infection. The conserved cysteine and the conserved F or W are not part of the CDR3 here.

j_call: TRBJ1-4; v_call: TRBV4-1; cdr3_aa: ASSQRDRERDEKLF
j_call: TRBJ2-3; v_call: TRBV4-1; cdr3_aa: ASSQALAGTDTQY
j_call: TRBJ2-5; v_call: TRBV5-1; cdr3_aa: ASSLVTGRFPQETQY
j_call: TRBJ2-3; v_call: TRBV19; cdr3_aa: ASSINRATDTQY
j_call: TRBJ2-7; v_call: TRBV6-5; cdr3_aa: ANTSGPVGEQY
j_call: TRBJ1-2; v_call: TRBV19; cdr3_aa: ASSINDYGYT
j_call: TRBJ1-1; v_call: TRBV24-1; cdr3_aa: ATSQRENTEAF
j_call: TRBJ1-6; v_call: TRBV5-1; cdr3_aa: ASSRTSALGGSPLH
j_call: TRBJ1-6; v_call: TRBV11-2; cdr3_aa: ASSRTGVRSPLR
j_call: TRBJ2-7; v_call: TRBV11-2; cdr3_aa: ASSLLASGSSDEQY
j_call: TRBJ2-5; v_call: TRBV28; cdr3_aa: ASSFQGLAGLNQETQY
j_call: TRBJ2-5; v_call: TRBV5-1; cdr3_aa: ASSLVVGGDETQY
j_call: TRBJ2-3; v_call: TRBV5-4; cdr3_aa: ASSGLAGGGGTDTQF
j_call: TRBJ2-7; v_call: TRBV19; cdr3_aa: ATNGGAYEQY
j_call: TRBJ2-3; v_call: TRBV5-6; cdr3_aa: ASSLYAGGTDTQY
j_call: TRBJ2-1; v_call: TRBV6-2/TRBV6-3; cdr3_aa: ASSYRVEQF